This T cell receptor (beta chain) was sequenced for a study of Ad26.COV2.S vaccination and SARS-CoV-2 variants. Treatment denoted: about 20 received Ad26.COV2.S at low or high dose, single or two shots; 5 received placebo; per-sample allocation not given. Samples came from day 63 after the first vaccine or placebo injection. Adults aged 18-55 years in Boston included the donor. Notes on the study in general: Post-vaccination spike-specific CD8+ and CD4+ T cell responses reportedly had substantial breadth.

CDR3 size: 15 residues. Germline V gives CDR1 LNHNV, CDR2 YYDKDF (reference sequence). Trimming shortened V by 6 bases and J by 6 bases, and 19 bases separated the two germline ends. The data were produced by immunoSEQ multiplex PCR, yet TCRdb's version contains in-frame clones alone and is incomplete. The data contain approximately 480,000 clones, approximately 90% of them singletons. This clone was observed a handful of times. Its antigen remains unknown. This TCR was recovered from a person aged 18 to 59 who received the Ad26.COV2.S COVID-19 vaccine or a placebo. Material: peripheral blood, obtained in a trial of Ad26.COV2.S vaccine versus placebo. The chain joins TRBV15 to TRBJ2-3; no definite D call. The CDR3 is CATRGYGGRTDTQYF. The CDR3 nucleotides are TGTGCCACCAGGGGGTATGGCGGACGAACGGATACGCAGTATTTT.